The 13 T cell receptor beta chains given below trace back to one sample, sequenced in a study of T-cell reconstitution after alpha-beta-depleted transplantation in children. Unique molecular identifiers were used to barcode this TCRbeta library. TCRdb reprocessed the PCR reads with MiXCR, giving one entry per CDR3 protein. The data contain nearly 550,000 distinct CDR3 sequences, about 16% of them singletons. This specimen was PBMCs from the stem cell graft donor, taken from the stem cell graft. The source of these receptors is a human donor who donated a stem cell graft to a child with acute lymphoblastic leukemia.

This sequence joins TRBV7-9 and TRBJ1-3, with D maybe TRBD1 (5 bases). The V gene's germline CDR1 is SEHNR and CDR2 FQNEAQ (reference sequence). The CDR3 sequence is 17 residues long. The V end was cut by 1 base, the J end by 1 base, with 14 bases between. The CDR3 protein is CASSLESGTLSGNTIYF. Here the CDR3 DNA reads TGTGCCAGCAGCTTAGAGTCCGGGACCTTATCTGGAAACACCATATATTTT.

The V and J genes are TRBV7-9 and TRBJ1-2, with 9 nucleotides matching TRBD1. J gave up 9 bases and V 1 base, and 6 bases lay outside the gene matches. The CDR3 is made up of 14 amino acids. The germline gives CDR1 SEHNR, CDR2 FQNEAQ (reference sequence). CDR3 DNA sequence: TGTGCCAGCAGCTTAGTCGGACAGGGGATCCGCTACACCTTC. Residues: CASSLVGQGIRYTF. The entire variable domain, with the rest obtained from reference TRBV7-9 and TRBJ1-2, is as follows: DTGVSQNPRHKITKRGQNVTFRCDPISEHNRLYWYRQTLGQGPEFLTYFQNEAQLEKSRLLSDRFSAERPKGSFSTLEIQRTEQGDSAMYLCASSLVGQGIRYTFGSGTRLTVV.

This clonotype showed up just a few times. This sequence joins TRBV10-3 and TRBJ2-2; D ambiguous. The V gene lost 0 bases and the J gene lost 1 base, with 12 bases spanning the gap. The germline V gene has CDR1 ENHRY and CDR2 SYGVKD. This CDR3 comprises 17 residues. The CDR3 sequence is CAISESHSTENTGELFF. The CDR3 DNA reads TGTGCCATCAGTGAGTCTCATTCGACGGAGAACACCGGGGAGCTGTTTTTT.

This clonotype was found a few times. V is TRBV5-1 and J is TRBJ2-3; 9 nucleotides line up with TRBD2. The ends lost 0 bases at V and 6 bases at J; junction bases unmatched: 11. Germline CDR1 and CDR2: SGHRS and YFSETQ. This CDR3 is 17 amino acids long. The CDR3 region is CASSLAPSGKLSDTQYF. The CDR3 nucleotides read TGCGCCAGCAGCTTGGCCCCTAGCGGGAAGCTCTCCGATACGCAGTATTTT.

Written as DNA, the CDR3 is TGCAGTGTCCTGACAGGGGCGAACACTGAAGCTTTCTTT. This gives the protein CSVLTGANTEAFF. The chain carries TRBV20-1 and TRBJ1-1, with TRBD1 matching over 8 bases. The CDR3 has 13 amino acids. V shed 7 bases, J shed 1 base, and the junction held 5 bases outside the gene matches. The germline V gene encodes CDR1 DFQATT and CDR2 SNEGSKA (reference sequence).

The chain employs TRBV27 and TRBJ1-2; 10 bases align to TRBD1. In germline, CDR1 is MNHEY, CDR2 SMNVEV (reference sequence). V was pared by 5 bases and J by 2 bases, with 8 bases of the junction left unmatched. This CDR3 has 16 amino acids. CDR3 DNA: TGTGCCAGCAGTCCCCGGAGGGACAGGGGAAACTATGGCTACACCTTC. Translated: CASSPRRDRGNYGYTF.

This clonotype was counted only a few times. J is TRBJ2-7 and V is TRBV20-1; 9 bases match TRBD2. The CDR3 runs to 15 residues. J was trimmed by 3 bases and V by 3 bases; bases with no gene match: 9. CDR1 and CDR2 (germline): DFQATT, SNEGSKA (reference sequence). The CDR3 here is CSASGAGAGGYEQYF. CDR3 nucleotides: TGCAGTGCTAGTGGGGCAGGAGCGGGAGGCTACGAGCAGTACTTC.

This clonotype was seen only a few times. The chain recombines TRBV19 with TRBJ2-7, with TRBD1 matching over 9 bases. This CDR3 is built from 15 residues. Unmatched junction bases numbered 6, after V lost 4 bases and J lost 2 bases. Germline V CDR1 and CDR2: LNHDA, SQIVND (reference sequence). The CDR3 region has the DNA TGTGCCAGTAGTACCCCGGGACAGGGTGCCTACGAGCAGTACTTC. Translation: CASSTPGQGAYEQYF.

This chain joins TRBV18 and TRBJ2-1; the match to TRBD2 covers 12 bases. Germline V CDR1 and CDR2: KGHSH, LQKENI. The J segment lost 7 bases and the V segment lost 4 bases, leaving 8 bases of the junction unmatched. The CDR3 covers 16 residues. CDR3 bases: TGTGCCAGCTCACGGTCTAGCGGGAGGGCCGGAAATGAGCAGTTCTTC. As protein: CASSRSSGRAGNEQFF. The full variable domain, completed using reference TRBV18 and TRBJ2-1, is NAGVMQNPRHLVRRRGQEARLRCSPMKGHSHVYWYRQLPEEGLKFMVYLQKENIIDESGMPKERFSAEFPKEGPSILRIQQVVRGDSAAYFCASSRSSGRAGNEQFFGPGTRLTVL.

This clonotype appeared many times. Sequence at one end of the junction differs from germline and may be a read error. The rearrangement uses TRBV5-1 and TRBJ2-7, with 7 bases aligning to TRBD2. CDR1 and CDR2 from the germline V gene are SGHRS and YFSETQ. The CDR3 consists of 11 residues. The chain's CDR3 is CASSSGGEQYF. The CDR3 DNA is TGTGCCAGCAGCTCGGGGGGCGAGCAGTACTTC.

Here the CDR3 DNA reads TGTGCCAGCAGCGTAGTCGTATCGGACAATGAGCAGTTCTTC. Translation: CASSVVVSDNEQFF. The chain recombines TRBV9 with TRBJ2-1; D is unclear. The germline V gene has CDR1 SGDLS and CDR2 YYNGEE. V lost 0 bases to trimming and J lost 5 bases, with 9 bases between them. The CDR3 totals 14 residues.

This chain uses TRBV14 with TRBJ2-3; TRBD2 aligns across 9 bases. The CDR3 is made up of 19 amino acids. The germline gives CDR1 SGHDN, CDR2 FVKESK. Trimming removed 1 base from V and 2 bases from J; junction bases left unmatched: 13. The DNA for the CDR3 is TGTGCCAGCAGCCAAGGGTTCGGTAGGAGCGGGAGGACCACAGATACGCAGTATTTT. As protein: CASSQGFGRSGRTTDTQYF.

This clonotype has only a few counts. This chain connects TRBV10-3 to TRBJ1-1; D not certain. V was pared by 6 bases and J by 0 bases, with 14 bases between. This CDR3 is 15 amino acids long. The germline V gene encodes CDR1 ENHRY and CDR2 SYGVKD. In nucleotides, the CDR3 is TGTGCCATCAGGGAGAGCAGGAGCTTGAACACTGAAGCTTTCTTT. Amino acid sequence: CAIRESRSLNTEAFF.